This passage covers 27 T cell receptor beta chains from one sample sequenced in a study of tumor-infiltrating lymphocytes in primary liver carcinoma. Unsorted whole blood yielded blood RNA, and germline DNA was extracted as well. A primer in the constant region served to generate TCR beta cDNA from 450 to 650 ng of total RNA. Libraries of TCR beta came from three nested multiplex PCR rounds with slightly modified ARM-PCR. TRBV1-TRBV30 forward primers and a C-beta reverse primer were used in the first two PCR rounds, which each ran for approximately 11 cycles. TCRdb recomputed calls from the multiplex PCR reads with MiXCR, one row per CDR3 protein. There are about 310,000 distinct CDR3 sequences in the sample; nearly 60% occur only once, and around 15% lies in the top ten. Sequenced material: peripheral blood. The receptors shown here come from a woman in her 30s with primary liver carcinoma and hepatitis B virus infection.

Many counts were recorded for this clonotype. This chain uses TRBV6-5 with TRBJ2-7; D is undetermined. V was trimmed by 4 bases and J by 7 bases, leaving 14 bases between them. This CDR3 contains 13 residues. CDR1 MNHEY and CDR2 SVGAGI come from the germline V gene. The CDR3: CASSSGSLTEQYF. The CDR3 DNA reads as TGTGCCAGCAGTTCAGGATCCCTTACGGAGCAGTACTTC.

This clonotype was counted at least ten times. The J gene is TRBJ2-7, the V gene TRBV29-1, with TRBD2 matching 8 bases. CDR3 length equals 14 residues. Germline V gene lookup returns CDR1 SQVTM and CDR2 ANQGSEA. V gave up 2 bases and J gave up 4 bases; unmatched junction bases: 7. The CDR3 nucleotides are TGCAGCGTTGAAAGAGCGGGAGAAAGGTACGAGCAGTACTTC. It is translated as CSVERAGERYEQYF.

Comments on this clonotype: Since a much larger clone is just one base distant, this may be a read error. The CDR3 end shows no conserved phenylalanine or tryptophan, and so a read error is likely. CDR3 amino acids: CASSELRDPIYGYTY. The CDR3 nucleotides are TGTGCCAGCAGTGAATTAAGGGACCCGATCTATGGCTACACCTAC. The chain has TRBV6-1 and TRBJ1-2; D possibly corresponds to TRBD1 (5 bases). The CDR3 has 15 residues. V dropped 2 bases and J dropped 4 bases, with 14 bases sitting between them. CDR1 is MNHNS and CDR2 is SASEGT in the germline V gene.

On this clonotype itself: A much more abundant neighbour one base away suggests this may be a read error. The V and J genes are TRBV4-3 and TRBJ2-7, with 9 bases fitting TRBD2. CDR1 and CDR2 from the germline V gene are LGHNA and YSLEER. The CDR3 sequence is 15 residues long. The trim removed 4 bases at V and 6 bases at J, leaving 10 bases unmatched. The CDR3 is CASSRIAGAPFEQYF. The CDR3 DNA sequence: TGCGCCAGCAGCCGAATAGCGGGAGCGCCCTTCGAGCAGTACTTC.

This clonotype was detected once. This may stem from a read error, because a much larger clone lies one nucleotide away. The V gene is TRBV6-5, the J gene TRBJ2-1; 8 bases line up with TRBD1. Germline assignment: CDR1 MNHEY and CDR2 SVGAGI. The CDR3 totals 15 residues. CDR3 region: CTSSWDRFGYNEQFF. In nucleotides, the CDR3 is TGTACCAGCAGCTGGGACAGGTTTGGGTACAATGAGCAGTTCTTC.

This clonotype was recorded at least ten times. The J gene is TRBJ2-7, the V gene TRBV11-2; 8 bases match TRBD1. This CDR3 is 14 amino acids long. Germline values: CDR1 SGHAT, CDR2 FQNNGV. The junction had 5 bases not matched to a gene; V was cut back by 5 bases and J by 2 bases. CDR3 in amino acids: CASSPDRVAYEQYF. The CDR3 DNA reads as TGTGCCAGCAGCCCGGACAGGGTGGCCTACGAGCAGTACTTC.

In regard to this clonotype: The CDR3 does not close with the conserved phenylalanine or tryptophan, likely indicating a read error. The genes are TRBV11-2 and TRBJ2-3; D remains unclear. CDR3 length: 15 residues. Germline assignment: CDR1 SGHAT and CDR2 FQNNGV. The CDR3 loop is CTSSLVPWVGDTQYL. The CDR3 bases are TGTACCAGCAGCTTAGTCCCGTGGGTCGGAGATACGCAGTATCTT.

Note on this clonotype: The junction and the germline gene differ at one end; a read error may be behind it. The J gene is TRBJ2-7, the V gene TRBV4-3; 8 nucleotides align to TRBD2. The germline gives CDR1 LGHNA, CDR2 YSLEER. The CDR3 sequence is 16 residues long. CDR3 residues: CASCQDGIAGSYEQYF. The CDR3 DNA reads TGCGCCAGCTGCCAAGATGGGATAGCGGGATCCTACGAGCAGTACTTC.

As concerns this clonotype: A much larger clone sits a single nucleotide away, making a read error possible. The V gene is TRBV4-2, the J gene TRBJ2-1; 10 bases agree with TRBD1. Germline loops: CDR1 LGHNA, CDR2 YNFKEQ. CDR3 length: 17 amino acids. CDR3 DNA: TGTGCCAGCAGCCCTATTGGGGGGGGGACAGGGGTCAATGAGCAGATCTTC. It translates to CASSPIGGGTGVNEQIF.

The genes are TRBV6-2 or TRBV6-3 and TRBJ2-2, with TRBD2 identical over 14 bases. Germline V lookup: CDR1 MNHEY, CDR2 SVGEGT. CDR3 length: 17 residues. Trimming cost V 0 bases and J 6 bases; bases outside gene matches: 3. The CDR3: CASSYSPTSGRAGELFF. CDR3 DNA: TGTGCCAGCAGTTACTCCCCGACTAGCGGGAGGGCCGGGGAGCTGTTTTTT.

A word on this clonotype: A read error may account for a junction end that differs from germline. This chain uses TRBV6-2 or TRBV6-3 with TRBJ2-3; D is possibly TRBD1 (5 bases). The CDR3 covers 12 residues. The V gene's germline CDR1 is MNHEY and CDR2 SVGEGT. CDR3 bases: TGTGCCAGCAGTTACTTAGGGGATATGCAGTATTTT. This gives the protein CASSYLGDMQYF.

Concerning this clonotype: A read error is possible here, since a much larger clone lies one base away. V and J are TRBV6-5 and TRBJ2-7; 7 bases match TRBD2. Germline V lookup: CDR1 MNHEY, CDR2 SVGAGI. The CDR3 contains 14 residues. CDR3 loop: CVSSYQREVYEQYF. The CDR3 coding sequence is TGTGTCAGCAGTTACCAGCGGGAAGTTTACGAGCAGTACTTC.

Turning to this clonotype: A read error may produce the germline difference seen at one junction end. This chain links TRBV5-5 with TRBJ2-3; D possibly corresponds to TRBD1 (6 bases). Germline V gene lookup returns CDR1 SGHKS and CDR2 YYEKEE (reference sequence). The CDR3 spans 16 residues. The CDR3 protein is CASSFVGALSIDTQYF. As DNA, the CDR3 is TGTGCCAGCAGCTTCGTGGGGGCCCTAAGCATAGATACGCAGTATTTT.

A word on this clonotype: A much larger clonotype is one base distant, so this may be a read error. The chain uses TRBV5-5 and TRBJ2-1; D may be TRBD1 (6 bases). CDR1 and CDR2 from the germline V gene are SGHKS and YYEKEE (reference sequence). CDR3 size: 16 residues. V was pared by 7 bases and J by 5 bases, with 22 bases between. CDR3 sequence (DNA): TGTGCCAGCGGCTCTCGGACAGCGAGAGGCAACAATGAGCAGTTCTTC. Translating it yields CASGSRTARGNNEQFF. The complete variable domain, with remaining parts taken from reference TRBV5-5 and TRBJ2-1, reads DAGVTQSPTHLIKTRGQQVTLRCSPISGHKSVSWYQQVLGQGPQFIFQYYEKEERGRGNFPDRFSARQFPNYSSELNVNALLLGDSALYLCASGSRTARGNNEQFFGPGTRLTVL.

In the case of this clonotype: This may come from a read error, since a much larger clone is one base off. Because it lacks the conserved phenylalanine or tryptophan at the end, this CDR3 is likely a read error. V and J are TRBV12-3 or TRBV12-4 and TRBJ1-5, with D perhaps matching TRBD1 (5 bases). Trimming removed 8 bases at V and 4 bases at J, with 15 bases between. The length of the CDR3 is 14 residues. For the CDR3, the DNA is TGTGCCAGCTCAGGGTTACAGCGGAATCAGCCCCAGCATTAT. Encoded protein: CASSGLQRNQPQHY.

Remarks on this clonotype: One end of the junction is discordant with germline, which a read error may explain. The V call is TRBV5-4, the J call TRBJ1-5; D may be TRBD1 (5 bases). The CDR3 is made up of 14 amino acids. CDR1 is SGHNT, CDR2 YYREEE, per germline (reference sequence). The CDR3 DNA sequence: TGTGCCAGCAGGGCCGGGGCCTTGCATCAACCCCAGCATTTT. Protein sequence: CASRAGALHQPQHF.

The chain couples TRBV7-8 to TRBJ2-2, with D unresolved. Germline values: CDR1 SGHVS, CDR2 FQNEAQ. V was pared by 8 bases and J by 2 bases, with 6 bases between. The CDR3 contains 12 residues. The CDR3 DNA is TGTGCCAGCGTGGGAAACACCGGGGAGCTGTTTTTT. Residues: CASVGNTGELFF.

This clonotype has ten or more counts. The genes are TRBV11-2 and TRBJ1-5, with D possibly matching TRBD1 (5 bases). The V gene lost 0 bases and the J gene lost 5 bases, with 17 bases spanning the gap. This CDR3 has 17 amino acids. CDR1 and CDR2 from the germline V gene are SGHAT and FQNNGV. The CDR3 reads CASSLDYGRGGYQPQHF. CDR3 in DNA: TGTGCCAGCAGCTTAGATTACGGACGGGGGGGGTATCAGCCCCAGCATTTT. Filled out from reference TRBV11-2 and TRBJ1-5, the complete variable domain reads EAGVAQSPRYKIIEKRQSVAFWCNPISGHATLYWYQQILGQGPKLLIQFQNNGVVDDSQLPKDRFSAERLKGVDSTLKIQPAKLEDSAVYLCASSLDYGRGGYQPQHFGDGTRLSIL.

This clonotype was counted many times. The rearrangement uses TRBV6-2 or TRBV6-3 and TRBJ2-3; TRBD2 matches at 8 bases. The CDR3 is made up of 14 amino acids. Germline CDR1 MNHEY, CDR2 SVGEGT. V shed 10 bases, J shed 6 bases, and the junction held 12 bases outside the gene matches. CDR3 region: CATTRAAGEDTQYF. As DNA, the CDR3 is TGTGCCACCACGCGGGCAGCGGGAGAGGATACGCAGTATTTT.

The chain recombines TRBV28 with TRBJ2-7; D ambiguous. This CDR3 is 14 amino acids long. Germline V lookup: CDR1 MDHEN, CDR2 SYDVKM. V was cut by 4 bases and J by 0 bases, with 10 bases left in between. CDR3 nucleotide sequence: TGTGCCAGCAGTTCCCGACTTGTCTCCTACGAGCAGTACTTC. This translates into CASSSRLVSYEQYF.

The genes are TRBV6-2 or TRBV6-3 and TRBJ2-1; TRBD2 might be the D (5 bases). Germline assignment: CDR1 MNHEY and CDR2 SVGEGT. V was shortened by 5 bases and J by 0 bases, with 11 bases between the two germline ends. The CDR3 runs 15 residues. Written as DNA, the CDR3 is TGTGCCAGCAGTGTCCAGCGGAGCTCCTACAATGAGCAGTTCTTC. Amino acids: CASSVQRSSYNEQFF.

For this clonotype: A read error is possible here, since a much larger clone lies one base away. The chain joins TRBV29-1 to TRBJ2-2; 9 bases match TRBD1. The CDR3 has 14 amino acids. Germline V lookup: CDR1 SQVTM, CDR2 ANQGSEA. The V and J ends lost 6 bases and 6 bases, in that order; junction bases with no gene match: 8. In DNA form, the CDR3 reads TGCAGCGTCTCCGGGACAGGGAGCCCCGGGGAGCTGTTTTTT. Its protein product is CSVSGTGSPGELFF.

A note on this clonotype: An end of the junction differs from the germline gene, which may be a read error. The CDR3 loop reads CGSSLGLGTGYTF. The CDR3 DNA follows: TGTGGCAGCAGCTTAGGACTGGGGACTGGCTACACCTTC. V and J are TRBV11-3 and TRBJ1-2; TRBD1 might be the D (5 bases). CDR1 and CDR2 from the germline V gene are SGHNT and YENEEA. The CDR3 contains 13 residues.

CDR3 bases: TGTGCCTGGAGAGGATCGGGCCCCCCCAGGGAAAAACTGTTTTTT. Translated, it gives CAWRGSGPPREKLFF. This chain connects TRBV30 to TRBJ1-4; D gene ambiguous. The germline gives CDR1 GTSNPN, CDR2 SVGIG (reference sequence). The V gene lost 3 bases and the J gene lost 8 bases, with 19 bases spanning the gap. The CDR3 sequence is 15 residues long.

About this clonotype: A much larger clone differs from this one at a single base, so this may be a read error. V and J are TRBV6-5 and TRBJ2-7; a weak D match, TRBD1 (6 bases). This CDR3 is 12 amino acids long. Germline CDR1 MNHEY, CDR2 SVGAGI. CDR3 amino acids: CATSGQGYEQYF. The CDR3 DNA reads TGTGCCACCAGTGGCCAGGGGTACGAGCAGTACTTC.

Comment on this clonotype: Germline and junction disagree at one end, which may indicate a read error. The rearrangement joins TRBV12-3 or TRBV12-4 to TRBJ2-7, with 9 bases lining up with TRBD2. This CDR3 contains 14 residues. CDR3 sequence: CDNSPPTSGYDQYF. Here the CDR3 DNA reads TGTGACAACAGTCCCCCGACTAGCGGCTACGACCAGTACTTC.

The chain combines TRBV12-3 or TRBV12-4 with TRBJ2-1; TRBD2 might be the D (6 bases). With 6 bases removed from V and 0 bases from J, the gap between germline ends came to 15 bases. The CDR3 length is 16 residues. The CDR3 region has the DNA TGTGCCAGCAGCACTTCTAGCGTGAGCTCCTACAATGAGCAGTTCTTC. It codes for CASSTSSVSSYNEQFF.